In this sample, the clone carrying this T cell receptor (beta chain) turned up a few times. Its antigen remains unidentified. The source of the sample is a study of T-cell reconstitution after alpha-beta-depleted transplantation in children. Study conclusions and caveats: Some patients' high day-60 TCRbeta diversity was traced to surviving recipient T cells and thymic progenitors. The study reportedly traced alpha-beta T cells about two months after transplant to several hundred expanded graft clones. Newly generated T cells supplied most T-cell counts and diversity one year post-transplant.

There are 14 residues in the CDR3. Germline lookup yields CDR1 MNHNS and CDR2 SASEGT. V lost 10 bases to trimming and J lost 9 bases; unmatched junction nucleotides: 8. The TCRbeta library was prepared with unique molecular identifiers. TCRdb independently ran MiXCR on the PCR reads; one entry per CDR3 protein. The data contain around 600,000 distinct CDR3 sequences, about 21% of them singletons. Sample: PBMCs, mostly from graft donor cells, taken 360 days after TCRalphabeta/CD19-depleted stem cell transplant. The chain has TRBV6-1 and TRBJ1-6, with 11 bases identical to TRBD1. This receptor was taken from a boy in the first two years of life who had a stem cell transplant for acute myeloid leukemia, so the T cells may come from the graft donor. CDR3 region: CATYAGTGGSPLHF. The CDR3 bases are TGTGCCACTTACGCCGGGACAGGGGGTTCACCCCTCCACTTT.